This T cell receptor beta chain was documented in a study of T cell responses to AZD1222 COVID-19 vaccine. Study conclusions and caveats: In a largely white British group with more females than males, clonal diversity was possibly underestimated.

Germline trimming cut 6 bases from V and 5 bases from J; bases unmatched to any gene: 5. Germline CDR1 is LNHDA and CDR2 is SQIVND (reference sequence). CDR3 length equals 14 residues. Method: immunoSEQ multiplex PCR; TCRdb's copy keeps in-frame clones and lacks some. Here the sample spans approximately 46,000 clones, around 90% being singletons. This clone was observed a handful of times. Its antigen is currently unknown. The sequenced sample was peripheral blood, obtained 28 days after the second AZD1222 dose. J is TRBJ2-7 and V is TRBV19; TRBD2 matches at 12 bases. The receptor was derived from an adult who received the AZD1222 COVID-19 vaccine. CDR3 sequence: CASRKTSGRNEQYF. CDR3 coding DNA: TGTGCCAGTAGGAAGACTAGCGGGAGAAACGAGCAGTACTTC.